Presented here are 19 T cell receptor beta chains from one specimen sequenced in a study of shared clonotypes between healthy human individuals (dated by TCRdb to the early 2020s). CD8 naive samples were CD45RO-negative cells positively selected for CCR7, giving a CD45RA+CCR7+ population that excluded TemRA cells. The receptor library was made with the immunoSEQ multiplex PCR assay. The table was pulled from immuneACCESS by TCRdb, which kept in-frame rearrangements only. Such tables lose some clones; where checked, under half of the loss comes from unresolved V genes, and the rest has no known cause. Here the sample has 1.5 million to 2.5 million clones; around 96% occur a single time. The ten largest clones take up 1% to 1.5% of the sample. Sequencing input: naive CD8+ T cells sorted from blood. The cell subset or site label for this specimen denotes: CD45RA+CCR7+. Source of these receptors: a man in his late teens or twenties in good health.

CDR3 protein: CASSLETGSSYEQYF. The CDR3 DNA reads TGTGCCAGCAGCTTAGAGACAGGGAGCTCCTACGAGCAGTACTTC. V and J are TRBV11-2 and TRBJ2-7; 7 bases match TRBD1. Per the germline V gene, CDR1 is SGHAT and CDR2 is FQNNGV. V lost 0 bases, J lost 0 bases, and 2 bases stayed unmatched. The CDR3 is 15 amino acids.

This clone was detected only once. This sample includes further DNA sequences coding for the same CDR3. The chain links TRBV11-2 to TRBJ2-3; D is undetermined. The germline V gene has CDR1 SGHAT and CDR2 FQNNGV. The CDR3 loop spans 12 amino acids. With 6 bases removed from V and 3 bases from J, the gap between germline ends came to 7 bases. In nucleotides, the CDR3 is TGTGCCAGCAGTTCCGGTACAGATACGCAGTATTTT. Translation gives CASSSGTDTQYF.

The chain has TRBV9 and TRBJ2-7; D may be TRBD2 (5 bases). V was trimmed by 1 base and J by 4 bases, leaving 12 bases between them. Looked up from germline, CDR1 is SGDLS and CDR2 is YYNGEE. This CDR3 has 14 residues. CDR3 region: CASSVTPSGYEQYF. The CDR3 region has the DNA TGTGCCAGCAGCGTAACCCCCTCGGGATACGAGCAGTACTTC.

The chain uses TRBV6-5 and TRBJ2-2; D is unresolved. CDR3 length: 10 residues. Per germline, CDR1 MNHEY and CDR2 SVGAGI. Trimming pared 6 bases from V and 8 bases from J, leaving 4 bases between. The CDR3 DNA is TGTGCCAGCAGCTCTGGGGAGCTGTTTTTT. Amino acids: CASSSGELFF.

The CDR3 sequence is CASRAGGWTEAFF. DNA of the CDR3: TGTGCCAGCAGAGCGGGAGGATGGACTGAAGCTTTCTTT. This chain links TRBV6-5 with TRBJ1-1; D is ambiguous. The CDR3 length is 13 residues. Trimming cost V 6 bases and J 5 bases, with 13 bases left between them. CDR1 and CDR2 (germline): MNHEY, SVGAGI.

This clone appeared a single time. The chain joins TRBV9 to TRBJ2-3; 7 nucleotides match TRBD1. V was pared by 3 bases and J by 3 bases, with 4 bases of the junction left unmatched. The CDR3 sequence is 14 residues long. The germline gives CDR1 SGDLS, CDR2 YYNGEE. CDR3 residues: CASSASTGTDTQYF. CDR3 DNA: TGTGCCAGCAGCGCCTCGACAGGGACAGATACGCAGTATTTT. Supplemented by reference TRBV9 and TRBJ2-3, the full variable domain reads DSGVTQTPKHLITATGQRVTLRCSPRSGDLSVYWYQQSLDQGLQFLIQYYNGEERAKGNILERFSAQQFPDLHSELNLSSLELGDSALYFCASSASTGTDTQYFGPGTRLTVL.

This chain links TRBV13 with TRBJ1-3, with no clear D. This CDR3 has 18 residues. The germline CDR1 and CDR2 sequences are PRHDT and FYEKMQ (reference sequence). V was trimmed by 0 bases and J by 0 bases, leaving 15 bases between them. The CDR3 reads CASSLGRASLRSGNTIYF. The CDR3 DNA is TGTGCCAGCAGCTTAGGGCGCGCTTCCCTCCGCTCTGGAAACACCATATATTTT.

This chain's CDR3 is CASSSRTSGLHNEQFF. CDR3 coding DNA: TGCGCCAGCAGCTCACGGACTAGCGGCCTACACAATGAGCAGTTCTTC. V usage is TRBV5-1 and J usage is TRBJ2-1, with 10 bases identical to TRBD2. The germline gives CDR1 SGHRS, CDR2 YFSETQ. CDR3 length: 16 amino acids. V was clipped by 3 bases and J by 5 bases; unmatched bases: 8.

This rearrangement joins TRBV19 to TRBJ2-7, with TRBD1 as a possible D gene (6 bases). Germline V gene sequence: CDR1 LNHDA, CDR2 SQIVND (reference sequence). CDR3 length equals 13 residues. V was clipped by 5 bases and J by 3 bases, with 11 bases between them. CDR3 region: CASSYRGGYEQYF. DNA of the CDR3: TGTGCCAGTAGTTATAGAGGGGGCTACGAGCAGTACTTC.

The chain employs TRBV30 and TRBJ2-3; possible D gene TRBD1, 5 bases. CDR3 length: 14 amino acids. CDR1 is GTSNPN, CDR2 SVGIG, per germline (reference sequence). V dropped 2 bases and J dropped 2 bases, with 11 bases sitting between them. The CDR3 coding sequence is TGTGCCTGGAGTCCCCAGGGAAACACAGATACGCAGTATTTT. This encodes CAWSPQGNTDTQYF. Looking up the rest from reference TRBV30 and TRBJ2-3 gives the full variable domain: SQTIHQWPATLVQPVGSPLSLECTVEGTSNPNLYWYRQAAGRGLQLLFYSVGIGQISSEVPQNLSASRPQDRQFILSSKKLLLSDSGFYLCAWSPQGNTDTQYFGPGTRLTVL.

The chain links TRBV27 to TRBJ1-5; no definite D call. CDR1 and CDR2 from the germline V gene are MNHEY and SMNVEV (reference sequence). There are 14 residues in the CDR3. Trimming pared 5 bases from V and 3 bases from J, leaving 11 bases between. CDR3 DNA: TGTGCCAGCAGTATTAACTCGGTCAATCAGCCCCAGCATTTT. Translating gives CASSINSVNQPQHF.

The CDR3 region has the DNA TGTGCCAGCACCACGGGACAGGGTCGGACTGAAGCTTTCTTT. Translation gives CASTTGQGRTEAFF. This rearrangement joins TRBV2 to TRBJ1-1; 9 nucleotides line up with TRBD1. Per germline, CDR1 SNHLY and CDR2 FYNNEI. V trimming: 7 bases; J trimming: 5 bases; junction bases outside the gene matches: 8. The CDR3 is 14 residues long.

The rearrangement uses TRBV6-6 and TRBJ1-5; D might be TRBD1 (6 bases). The V end lost 4 bases, the J end lost 4 bases, and 8 bases lay between the germline ends. The CDR3 runs to 13 residues. Germline V gene data show CDR1 as MNHNY and CDR2 as SVGAGI (reference sequence). CDR3 coding DNA: TGTGCCAGCAGTTTTCAGGGGAATCAGCCCCAGCATTTT. It is translated as CASSFQGNQPQHF.

The chain combines TRBV27 with TRBJ1-1; D call uncertain. V was cut by 6 bases and J by 1 base, with 15 bases left in between. Germline CDR1 and CDR2: MNHEY and SMNVEV (reference sequence). This CDR3 has 15 amino acids. CDR3: CASRISPLPNTEAFF. CDR3 nucleotides: TGTGCCAGCAGAATCTCGCCACTTCCGAACACTGAAGCTTTCTTT.

The chain recombines TRBV4-3 with TRBJ2-5; TRBD2 is a possible D gene (6 bases). The CDR3 spans 15 residues. Germline CDR1 LGHNA, CDR2 YSLEER. The V end lost 1 base, the J end lost 1 base, and 10 bases lay between the germline ends. The CDR3 reads CASSQVHGGQETQYF. As DNA, the CDR3 is TGCGCCAGCAGCCAAGTTCACGGGGGCCAAGAGACCCAGTACTTC.

The chain employs TRBV5-6 and TRBJ2-7; 7 bases are shared with TRBD2. V shed 3 bases and J 6 bases; nucleotides not matched to a gene: 9. Germline loops: CDR1 SGHDT, CDR2 YYEEEE. The CDR3 is made up of 14 amino acids. The CDR3 region is CASSSEGRGSEQYF. The CDR3 DNA sequence: TGTGCCAGCAGCTCCGAGGGGAGGGGTTCCGAGCAGTACTTC.

On this clone itself: Given a much more abundant clone one base away, this may be a read error. Other DNA sequences from this sample encode an identical CDR3 as well. The V gene is TRBV5-1, the J gene TRBJ2-7, with a weak D call TRBD1 (6 bases). This CDR3 has 13 residues. Looked up from germline, CDR1 is SGHRS and CDR2 is YFSETQ. Trimming pared 1 base from V and 3 bases from J, leaving 8 bases between. As DNA, the CDR3 is TGCGCCAGCAGCTTGCGCAGGGGCTACGAGCAGTACTTC. This translates into CASSLRRGYEQYF.

This rearrangement joins TRBV7-9 to TRBJ1-4, with TRBD1 matching over 9 bases. The V gene end was trimmed by 4 bases and the J gene end by 8 bases; junction bases not matched to a gene: 5. Germline CDR1 is SEHNR and CDR2 is FQNEAQ (reference sequence). The CDR3 is 14 residues long. The CDR3 bases are TGTGCCAGCAGCTCACAGGGGGCGCGGGAAAAACTGTTTTTT. Its protein is CASSSQGAREKLFF.

J is TRBJ1-2 and V is TRBV14; 7 bases are shared with TRBD1. The V segment lost 4 bases and the J segment 3 bases; nucleotides outside the gene matches: 8. This CDR3 contains 15 residues. Germline loops: CDR1 SGHDN, CDR2 FVKESK. The CDR3 DNA follows: TGTGCCAGCAGCCCGAGGGGGCTGAGGTACTATGGCTACACCTTC. It specifies CASSPRGLRYYGYTF.